Below, 3 T cell receptor beta chains from the same sample are listed, as sequenced in a study of blood T cell repertoires in COVID-19. Libraries were prepared by immunoSEQ multiplex PCR; TCRdb keeps only in-frame clonotypes and omits some of them. Among more than 150,000 clones listed, around three quarters were seen once. Sequenced input: peripheral blood. Receptors originate from a man between 60 and 75 years old with active or convalescent COVID-19.

The chain employs TRBV13 and TRBJ2-5; 7 bases line up with TRBD2. Germline values: CDR1 PRHDT, CDR2 FYEKMQ (reference sequence). After removal of 5 bases from V and 1 base from J, the junction contained 7 bases not matched to a gene. There are 15 residues in the CDR3. The CDR3 here is CASSTRGSGQETQYF. The CDR3 coding sequence is TGTGCCAGCAGCACACGCGGGAGTGGCCAAGAGACCCAGTACTTC.

The chain links TRBV11-3 to TRBJ2-1; 7 nucleotides match TRBD2. The CDR3 consists of 14 residues. With V trimmed by 6 bases and J by 8 bases, 10 bases remained unmatched. Germline V gives CDR1 SGHNT, CDR2 YENEEA. The CDR3 sequence: CASSPSPRGDEQFF. The DNA for the CDR3 is TGTGCCAGCAGTCCCTCGCCTCGGGGGGATGAGCAGTTCTTC.

V gene TRBV30 combines with J gene TRBJ2-7; D might be TRBD2 (6 bases). Germline CDR1 reads GTSNPN; CDR2 reads SVGIG (reference sequence). Trimming stripped 7 bases from V and 3 bases from J, with 10 bases between. The CDR3 extends over 11 amino acids. CDR3 coding DNA: TGTGCCTCCTCGCGGGGCTACGAGCAGTACTTC. Translating it yields CASSRGYEQYF.